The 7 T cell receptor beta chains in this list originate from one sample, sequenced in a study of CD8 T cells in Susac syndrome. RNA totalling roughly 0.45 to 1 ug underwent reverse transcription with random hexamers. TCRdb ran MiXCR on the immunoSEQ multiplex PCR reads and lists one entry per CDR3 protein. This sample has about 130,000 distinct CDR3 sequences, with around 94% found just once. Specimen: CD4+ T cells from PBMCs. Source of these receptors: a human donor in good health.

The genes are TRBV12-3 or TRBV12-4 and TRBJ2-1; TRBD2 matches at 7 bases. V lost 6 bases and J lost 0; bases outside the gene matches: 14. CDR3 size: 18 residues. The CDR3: CASRLGSGKQDSYNEQFF. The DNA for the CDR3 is TGTGCCAGCAGGCTCGGGAGCGGGAAACAAGACTCCTACAATGAGCAGTTCTTC.

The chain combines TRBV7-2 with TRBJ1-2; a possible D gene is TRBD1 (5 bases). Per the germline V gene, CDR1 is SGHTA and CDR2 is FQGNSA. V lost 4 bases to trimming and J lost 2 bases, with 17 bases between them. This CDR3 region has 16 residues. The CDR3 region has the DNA TGTGCCAGCAGCTGGAAACAGGACTCGAGAAACTATGGCTACACCTTC. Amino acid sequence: CASSWKQDSRNYGYTF.

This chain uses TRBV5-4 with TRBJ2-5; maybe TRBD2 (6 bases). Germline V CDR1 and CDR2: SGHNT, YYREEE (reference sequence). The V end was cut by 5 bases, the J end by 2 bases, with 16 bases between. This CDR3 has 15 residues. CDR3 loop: CASRPSSGTQETQYF. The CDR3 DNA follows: TGTGCCAGCAGACCAAGTAGCGGAACTCAAGAGACCCAGTACTTC.

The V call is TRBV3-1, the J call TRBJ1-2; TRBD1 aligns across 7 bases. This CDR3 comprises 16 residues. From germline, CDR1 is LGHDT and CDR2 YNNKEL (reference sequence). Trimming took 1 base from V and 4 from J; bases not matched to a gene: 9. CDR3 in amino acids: CASSQVGGGSGYGYTF. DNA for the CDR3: TGTGCCAGCAGCCAAGTTGGAGGGGGCAGCGGCTATGGCTACACCTTC.

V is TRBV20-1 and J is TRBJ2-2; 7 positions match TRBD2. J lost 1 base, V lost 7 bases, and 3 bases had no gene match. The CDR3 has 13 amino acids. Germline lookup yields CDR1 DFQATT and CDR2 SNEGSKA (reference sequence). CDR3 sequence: CSGLAVNTGELFF. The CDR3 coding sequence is TGCAGTGGGCTAGCGGTGAACACCGGGGAGCTGTTTTTT.

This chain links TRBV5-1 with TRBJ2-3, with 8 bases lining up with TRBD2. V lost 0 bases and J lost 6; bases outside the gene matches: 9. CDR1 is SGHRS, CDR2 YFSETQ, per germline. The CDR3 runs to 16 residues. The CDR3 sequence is CASSLGASGRSDTQYF. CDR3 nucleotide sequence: TGCGCCAGCAGCTTGGGAGCCAGCGGGAGAAGCGATACGCAGTATTTT.

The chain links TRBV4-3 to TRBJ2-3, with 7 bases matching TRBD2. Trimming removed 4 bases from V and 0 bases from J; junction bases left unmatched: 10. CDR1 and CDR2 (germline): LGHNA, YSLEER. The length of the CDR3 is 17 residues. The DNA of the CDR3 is TGCGCCAGCAGCCCCCGACGGGTTAGCGGGAGCACAGATACGCAGTATTTT. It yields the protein CASSPRRVSGSTDTQYF.